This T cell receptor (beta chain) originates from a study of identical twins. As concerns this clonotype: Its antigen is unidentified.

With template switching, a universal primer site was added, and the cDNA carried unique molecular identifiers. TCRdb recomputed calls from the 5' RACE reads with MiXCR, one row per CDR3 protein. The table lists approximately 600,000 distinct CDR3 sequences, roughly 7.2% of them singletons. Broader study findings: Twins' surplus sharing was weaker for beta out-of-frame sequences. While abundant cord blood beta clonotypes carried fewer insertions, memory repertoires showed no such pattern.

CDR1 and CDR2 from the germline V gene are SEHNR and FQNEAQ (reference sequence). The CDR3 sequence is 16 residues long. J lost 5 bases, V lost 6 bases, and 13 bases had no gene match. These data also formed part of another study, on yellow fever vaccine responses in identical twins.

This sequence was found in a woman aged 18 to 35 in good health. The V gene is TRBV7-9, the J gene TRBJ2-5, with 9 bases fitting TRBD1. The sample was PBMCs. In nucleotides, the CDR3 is TGTGCCAGCAGGCCCCCCGGGACAGGGTTTCAGGAGACCCAGTACTTC. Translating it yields CASRPPGTGFQETQYF.